The clone carrying this T cell receptor (beta chain) was recorded at least ten times. The antigen is not known. The data are from a study of HIV-infected patients and healthy controls. Study-level results: Healthy controls shared more CDR3 sequences between individuals than HIV-infected patients did. Donor HLA types were not determined in the study.

The germline CDR1 and CDR2 sequences are SQVTM and ANQGSEA. V shed 4 bases and J 2 bases; nucleotides not matched to a gene: 5. There are 14 residues in the CDR3. cDNA was made from 400 to 500 ng RNA using alpha and beta constant primers. Each of the alpha and beta chains got its own library through chain-specific third strand synthesis with indices. Second strand synthesis was primed from the SP2 site. MiXCR, run by TCRdb on the 5' RACE reads, gives a single entry per CDR3 protein. The profile covers roughly 18,000 distinct CDR3 sequences, with more than 9% appearing a single time and over 8.5% taken by the ten largest. All unsorted peripheral T cells were captured because whole blood was used without fractionation.

This sequence joins TRBV29-1 and TRBJ2-3, with 8 bases fitting TRBD2. This receptor was taken from an adult in good health. Sequenced material: blood. CDR3 nucleotide sequence: TGCAGCGTTGGGGCGGGGGGATTCACAGATACGCAGTATTTT. Amino acid sequence: CSVGAGGFTDTQYF.